This passage covers 19 T cell receptor beta chains from one sample sequenced in a study of control samples from healthy donors and cancer patients. Using immunoSEQ multiplex PCR, the repertoire was profiled, and TCRdb retains in-frame clones only, with some absent. The profile shows around 80,000 clones, around nine tenths of them singletons. Sequencing used blood. Source of these receptors: a man in his fifties or sixties in good health.

The V gene is TRBV4-1, the J gene TRBJ2-1, with D unresolved. This CDR3 region has 14 residues. Germline V gives CDR1 MGHRA, CDR2 YSYEKL. Trimming stripped 1 base from V and 7 bases from J, with 11 bases between. The chain's CDR3 is CASSQVSPRNEQFF. The CDR3 DNA follows: TGCGCCAGCAGCCAAGTATCCCCCCGAAATGAGCAGTTCTTC.

V usage is TRBV2 and J usage is TRBJ2-3, with TRBD2 identical over 7 bases. From germline, CDR1 is SNHLY and CDR2 FYNNEI. The CDR3 contains 12 residues. The V and J ends lost 8 bases and 4 bases, in that order; junction bases with no gene match: 3. The CDR3 bases are TGTGCCAGCGGGGGGGTGGCAGATACGCAGTATTTT. Translation: CASGGVADTQYF.

This chain links TRBV19 with TRBJ1-1, with unresolved D. The CDR3 runs 15 residues. Trimming removed 5 bases from V and 3 bases from J, with 16 bases in between. CDR1 is LNHDA and CDR2 is SQIVND in the germline V gene (reference sequence). In nucleotides, the CDR3 is TGTGCCAGTAGTGCCCGACTGAGGGTAGACACTGAAGCTTTCTTT. It encodes CASSARLRVDTEAFF. The variable domain in full, with the rest retrieved from reference TRBV19 and TRBJ1-1, is DGGITQSPKYLFRKEGQNVTLSCEQNLNHDAMYWYRQDPGQGLRLIYYSQIVNDFQKGDIAEGYSVSREKKESFPLTVTSAQKNPTAFYLCASSARLRVDTEAFFGQGTRLTVV.

V and J are TRBV4-2 and TRBJ1-3; D not certain. Germline V gene data show CDR1 as LGHNA and CDR2 as YNFKEQ. V lost 1 base and J lost 5, with 9 bases in between. The CDR3 has 14 residues. CDR3 nucleotide sequence: TGTGCCAGCAGCCAAGTGGGAAATCGAAACACCATATATTTT. Its protein product is CASSQVGNRNTIYF.

The rearrangement links TRBV30 to TRBJ1-5, with D tentatively TRBD1 (6 bases). This CDR3 is built from 14 residues. Germline V gene sequence: CDR1 GTSNPN, CDR2 SVGIG (reference sequence). V lost 5 bases to trimming and J lost 1 base, with 12 bases between them. As DNA, the CDR3 is TGTGCCTGGGATCCCGGGACAAGCAATCAGCCCCAGCATTTT. It is translated as CAWDPGTSNQPQHF.

The V gene is TRBV5-5, the J gene TRBJ2-1, with TRBD1 matching over 11 bases. The CDR3 runs to 14 residues. CDR1 and CDR2 (germline): SGHKS, YYEKEE (reference sequence). Losses at the gene ends were 4 bases for V and 9 bases for J; bases not matched to a gene: 6. This CDR3 is CASSRTGGEGEQFF. CDR3 in DNA: TGTGCCAGCAGCCGGACAGGGGGCGAGGGTGAGCAGTTCTTC.

The chain employs TRBV12-3 or TRBV12-4 and TRBJ1-1; D is unclear. Trimming pared 6 bases from V and 1 base from J, leaving 6 bases between. The CDR3 is 12 amino acids. DNA of the CDR3: TGTGCCAGCAGGCAGGAGAACACTGAAGCTTTCTTT. Its protein is CASRQENTEAFF.

The chain combines TRBV18 with TRBJ1-2; D gene uncertain. CDR3 size: 15 residues. Germline V CDR1 and CDR2: KGHSH, LQKENI. V gave up 3 bases and J gave up 5 bases, with 16 bases separating them. The CDR3 is CASSPGPGGGYGYTF. For the CDR3, the DNA is TGTGCCAGCTCACCGGGCCCCGGAGGTGGGTATGGCTACACCTTC. Using reference TRBV18 and TRBJ1-2 for the parts outside the CDR3, the full variable domain is NAGVMQNPRHLVRRRGQEARLRCSPMKGHSHVYWYRQLPEEGLKFMVYLQKENIIDESGMPKERFSAEFPKEGPSILRIQQVVRGDSAAYFCASSPGPGGGYGYTFGSGTRLTVV.

This clone was observed a single time. This CDR3 reads CATSRDRQGRPTEAFF. CDR3 coding DNA: TGTGCCACCAGCAGAGATCGACAGGGTCGACCTACTGAAGCTTTCTTT. The rearrangement uses TRBV15 and TRBJ1-1, with 7 positions matching TRBD1. Germline trimming cut 0 bases from V and 5 bases from J; bases unmatched to any gene: 9. The V gene's germline CDR1 is LNHNV and CDR2 YYDKDF (reference sequence). The CDR3 runs to 16 residues.

The rearrangement links TRBV10-3 to TRBJ2-7, with D unresolved. With 3 bases removed from V and 3 bases from J, the gap between germline ends came to 6 bases. Germline CDR1 ENHRY, CDR2 SYGVKD. The CDR3 is 12 residues long. The CDR3 is CAISDGVYEQYF. The CDR3 DNA reads as TGTGCCATCAGTGATGGGGTCTACGAGCAGTACTTC.

This sequence joins TRBV21-1 and TRBJ1-2. TRBV21-1 is a documented pseudogene. This CDR3 contains 15 residues. The CDR3 DNA reads as TGTGCCAGCAGCCTTCGGACTGCCAGTCAGTATGGCTACACCTTC. Protein sequence: CASSLRTASQYGYTF.

This clone appeared a few times. The chain is built from TRBV6-4 and TRBJ2-3, with a tentative D call TRBD1 (6 bases). The length of the CDR3 is 14 residues. Germline V gene data show CDR1 as MRHNA and CDR2 as SNTAGT. Between the trimmed V and J ends, which lost 4 bases and 1 base, there was a span of 9 bases. In nucleotides, the CDR3 is TGTGCCAGCAGTGGACAGGTGGGCACAGATACGCAGTATTTT. Translation: CASSGQVGTDTQYF.

The V call is TRBV7-2, the J call TRBJ1-1; D gene unclear. This CDR3 spans 15 amino acids. Trimming removed 5 bases from V and 5 bases from J, with 18 bases in between. Germline V lookup: CDR1 SGHTA, CDR2 FQGNSA. This CDR3 reads CASSARRSMGTEAFF. CDR3 nucleotide sequence: TGTGCCAGCAGCGCCAGACGGAGTATGGGGACTGAAGCTTTCTTT.

The J gene is TRBJ1-6, the V gene TRBV12-3 or TRBV12-4; 9 bases line up with TRBD1. Trimming removed 7 bases from V and 8 bases from J; junction bases left unmatched: 3. The CDR3 is 13 residues long. The CDR3 protein is CASTRDRDSPLHF. As DNA, the CDR3 is TGTGCCAGCACCCGGGACAGGGATTCACCCCTCCACTTT.

V gene TRBV6-6 combines with J gene TRBJ1-2, with 8 positions matching TRBD1. The CDR3 spans 12 residues. The germline CDR1 and CDR2 sequences are MNHNY and SVGAGI (reference sequence). J gave up 4 bases and V 8 bases, and 3 bases lay outside the gene matches. The chain's CDR3 is CASLDRVYGYTF. The DNA of the CDR3 is TGTGCCAGCTTGGACAGGGTCTATGGCTACACCTTC.

The CDR3 DNA reads TGCGCCAGCAGCTTTCTTCCTATCGGGACTACCATGCAAGAGACCCAGTACTTC. Translating gives CASSFLPIGTTMQETQYF. The chain is built from TRBV5-1 and TRBJ2-5; 7 nucleotides agree with TRBD2. J gave up 2 bases and V 2 bases, and 15 bases lay outside the gene matches. Germline CDR1 SGHRS, CDR2 YFSETQ. The CDR3 has 18 residues.

The chain uses TRBV29-1 and TRBJ1-1, with unresolved D. CDR3 length: 16 amino acids. The V end lost 1 base, the J end lost 0 bases, and 15 bases lay between the germline ends. Germline V gene data show CDR1 as SQVTM and CDR2 as ANQGSEA. The CDR3 is CSVEGHLHGMNTEAFF. Written as DNA, the CDR3 is TGCAGCGTTGAAGGTCACCTCCATGGCATGAACACTGAAGCTTTCTTT.

The chain carries TRBV19 and TRBJ2-1; no definite D call. Germline V gene lookup returns CDR1 LNHDA and CDR2 SQIVND (reference sequence). Trimming removed 8 bases from V and 0 bases from J, with 11 bases in between. The CDR3 length is 14 residues. This CDR3 reads CASATRFSYNEQFF. The CDR3 DNA reads TGTGCCAGTGCCACGAGATTCTCCTACAATGAGCAGTTCTTC.

The chain employs TRBV27 and TRBJ1-2; TRBD1 might be the D (6 bases). Germline assignment: CDR1 MNHEY and CDR2 SMNVEV (reference sequence). The CDR3 is 14 residues long. Trimming took 5 bases from V and 8 from J, leaving 18 bases between them. CDR3 nucleotide sequence: TGTGCCAGCAGTCCCTCCCGGGACAACTCGGGCTACACCTTC. The encoded protein is CASSPSRDNSGYTF.